The entry that follows covers one T cell receptor (beta chain) sequence. The V gene end was trimmed by 3 bases and the J gene end by 0 bases; junction bases not matched to a gene: 5. The CDR3 loop spans 15 amino acids. Per germline, CDR1 KGHSH and CDR2 LQKENI. These data originate in a study of blood T cell repertoires in COVID-19. About the research overall: The study drew acute and convalescent COVID-19 samples from the United States, Italy and Spain. T cells, B-cell-depleted T cells, or PBMCs supplied cDNA or gDNA.

Here immunoSEQ multiplex PCR was the method, and the copy in TCRdb shows in-frame clones only, minus some. The sample lists over 150,000 clones; 75% to 85% were seen once. Sequences were obtained from peripheral blood. The J gene is TRBJ2-7, the V gene TRBV18; 7 bases align to TRBD1. This TCR was sampled from a human donor in a cohort sampled during active COVID-19. This chain's CDR3 is CASSPRGTVSYEQYF. DNA for the CDR3: TGTGCCAGCTCACCTCGTGGGACAGTCTCCTACGAGCAGTACTTC.